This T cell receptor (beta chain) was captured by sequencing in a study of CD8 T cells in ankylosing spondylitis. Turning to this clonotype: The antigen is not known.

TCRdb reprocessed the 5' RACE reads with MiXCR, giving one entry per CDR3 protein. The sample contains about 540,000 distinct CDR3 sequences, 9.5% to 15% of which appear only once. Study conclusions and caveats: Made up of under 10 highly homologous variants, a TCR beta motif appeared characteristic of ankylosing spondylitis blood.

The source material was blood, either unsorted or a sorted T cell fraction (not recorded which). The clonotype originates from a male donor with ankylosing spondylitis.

CDR3 residues: CASSQVGVEQFF. CDR3 DNA: TGTGCCAGCAGCCAAGTAGGAGTTGAGCAGTTCTTC. V usage is TRBV3-1 and J usage is TRBJ2-1; no clear D gene. The CDR3 loop spans 12 amino acids. The germline CDR1 and CDR2 sequences are LGHDT and YNNKEL (reference sequence). Trimming shortened V by 1 base and J by 9 bases, and 7 bases separated the two germline ends.